What follows is one T cell receptor (beta chain) and its context. Antigen specificity is unknown. This sample is drawn from a study of cytomegalovirus exposure and HLA in healthy donors. Study-wide context: Early released data comprised 80 million or so unique TCRs from HLA-typed donors.

The study's findings and limits: In a later analysis, an Asian-associated ancestry cluster reportedly showed fewer N-insertions than the approximately 640-donor mean.

With 60 Vbeta and 13 Jbeta primers, the PCR was carried out. The assay was immunoSEQ multiplex PCR, and TCRdb's table has in-frame clones only and misses some. The table includes under 200,000 clones, around four fifths detected once. Sequenced sample: PBMCs. The TCR originated in a man aged 25-40 years in good health and CMV-seronegative.

CDR3 bases: TGCGCCAGCAACACGAACCCGGTAGGGGCGGCGAACGAGCAGTACTTC. It yields the protein CASNTNPVGAANEQYF. The rearrangement uses TRBV5-1 and TRBJ2-7, with D perhaps TRBD1 (5 bases). V was pared by 6 bases and J by 5 bases, with 24 bases between. The CDR3 has 16 residues. Per the germline V gene, CDR1 is SGHRS and CDR2 is YFSETQ.